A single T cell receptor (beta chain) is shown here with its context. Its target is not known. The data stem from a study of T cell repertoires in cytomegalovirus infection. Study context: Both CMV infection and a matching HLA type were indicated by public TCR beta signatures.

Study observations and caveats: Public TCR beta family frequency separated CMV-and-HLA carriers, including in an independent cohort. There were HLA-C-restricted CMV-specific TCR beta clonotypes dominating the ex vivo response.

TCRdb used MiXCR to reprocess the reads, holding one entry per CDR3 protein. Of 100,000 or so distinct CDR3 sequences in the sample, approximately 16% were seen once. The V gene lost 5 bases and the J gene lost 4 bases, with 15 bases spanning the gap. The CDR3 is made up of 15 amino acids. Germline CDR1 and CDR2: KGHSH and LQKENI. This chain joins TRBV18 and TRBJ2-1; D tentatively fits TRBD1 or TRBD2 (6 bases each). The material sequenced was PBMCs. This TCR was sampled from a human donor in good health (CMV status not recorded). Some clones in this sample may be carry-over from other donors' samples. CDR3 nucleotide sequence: TGTGCCAGCTCAGAAAGGGGGGATACTTACAATGAGCAGTTCTTC. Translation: CASSERGDTYNEQFF.